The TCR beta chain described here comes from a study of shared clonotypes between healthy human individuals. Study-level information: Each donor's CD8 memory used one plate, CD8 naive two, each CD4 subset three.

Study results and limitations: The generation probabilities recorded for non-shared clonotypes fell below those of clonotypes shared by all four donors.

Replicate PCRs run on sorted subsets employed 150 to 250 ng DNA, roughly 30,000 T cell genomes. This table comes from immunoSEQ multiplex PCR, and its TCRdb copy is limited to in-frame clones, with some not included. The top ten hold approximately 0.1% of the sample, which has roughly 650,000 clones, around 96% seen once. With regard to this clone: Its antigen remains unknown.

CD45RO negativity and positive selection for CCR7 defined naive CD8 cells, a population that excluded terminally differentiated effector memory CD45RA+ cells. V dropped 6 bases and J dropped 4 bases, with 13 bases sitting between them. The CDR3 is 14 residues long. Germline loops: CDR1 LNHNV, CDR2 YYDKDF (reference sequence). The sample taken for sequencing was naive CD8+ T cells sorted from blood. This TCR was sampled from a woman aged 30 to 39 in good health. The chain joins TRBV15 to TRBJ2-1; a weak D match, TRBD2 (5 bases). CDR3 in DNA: TGTGCCACCAGTCTGACCGGAGGTTACAATGAGCAGTTCTTC. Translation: CATSLTGGYNEQFF.